This TCR beta chain was recovered during a study of T-cell memory formation after mild COVID-19. Turning to the study itself: TCR clusters were mostly donor specific. Study-wide results and caveats: Clones shrinking from day 15 to 85 showed even CD4/CD8 mixes; later expanders tilted CD4+.

TCRdb analysed the 5' RACE reads with MiXCR anew, one entry per CDR3 protein. This table has a few hundred thousand distinct CDR3 sequences, 15% to 20% appearing once. The CDR3 contains 16 residues. The table lists this clonotype with many counts. Antigen specificity is unknown. Sequencing was done on a sample of PBMCs or a T cell subset sorted from them (not recorded which). The source is a man aged 18 to 29 who had mild COVID-19 (a few samples of this study predate the infection). Cell type and time point are not known. The chain carries TRBV21-1 and TRBJ2-7; the table's D call, TRBD1, has no DNA check behind it. TRBV21-1 is described as a pseudogene. In nucleotides, the CDR3 is TGTGCCAGCAGCATTGGGACAGGGAAGAGGTACTACGAGCAGTACTTC. This translates into CASSIGTGKRYYEQYF.